Below are 21 T cell receptor beta chains sequenced from a single sample in a study of human T cells and chemical hapten exposure. From the RACE reads, TCRdb called clonotypes with MiXCR, one entry per CDR3 protein. The sample yields about 60,000 distinct CDR3 sequences, over 9% seen once. Time point given: pre-sensitization, week 0. Treatment in this sample: therapeutic diphenylcyclopropenone sensitization with weekly scalp DPC. The sample in question was whole blood, obtained in connection with sensitization to the hapten diphenylcyclopropenone (DPC). These receptors were obtained from a woman aged 40 to 50 with alopecia areata. Some clones in this sample may be carry-over from other donors' samples.

This sequence joins TRBV6-2 or TRBV6-3 and TRBJ2-1; the D gene is possibly TRBD2 (5 bases). Germline values: CDR1 MNHEY, CDR2 SVGEGT. V dropped 0 bases and J dropped 5 bases, with 17 bases sitting between them. The CDR3 contains 17 residues. The CDR3 sequence: CASSYSTTREVDNEQFF. CDR3 sequence (DNA): TGTGCCAGCAGTTACTCGACTACAAGGGAAGTAGACAATGAGCAGTTCTTC.

This clonotype was detected a few times. J is TRBJ2-1 and V is TRBV20-1, with D perhaps TRBD1 or TRBD2 (5 bases each). The CDR3 loop spans 16 amino acids. The V and J ends lost 3 bases and 0 bases respectively, with 15 bases between them. The V gene's germline CDR1 is DFQATT and CDR2 SNEGSKA (reference sequence). In nucleotides, the CDR3 is TGCAGTGCTAGTCGACCGGGACGGGGCTCCTACAATGAGCAGTTCTTC. Its translation: CSASRPGRGSYNEQFF.

This clonotype was seen a handful of times. The rearrangement uses TRBV7-2 and TRBJ1-2, with D unclear. This CDR3 spans 15 amino acids. Trimming pared 0 bases from V and 2 bases from J, leaving 10 bases between. Germline assignment: CDR1 SGHTA and CDR2 FQGNSA. The CDR3 is CASSLAQYRNYGYTF. Written as DNA, the CDR3 is TGTGCCAGCAGCTTAGCGCAGTACAGAAACTATGGCTACACCTTC.

This clonotype was counted a few times. This rearrangement joins TRBV20-1 to TRBJ1-4; D perhaps matches TRBD1 (5 bases). Germline V gene data show CDR1 as DFQATT and CDR2 as SNEGSKA (reference sequence). This CDR3 is 19 amino acids long. Trimming pared 3 bases from V and 5 bases from J, leaving 28 bases between. The CDR3 DNA follows: TGCAGTGCTAGGGTAACAGGAGGCCGACACCACAAGAAAAATGAAAAACTGTTTTTT. It is translated as CSARVTGGRHHKKNEKLFF.

This clonotype has a handful of counts. The rearrangement joins TRBV20-1 to TRBJ2-5; TRBD2 is a possible D gene (6 bases). The CDR3 totals 12 residues. Trimming shortened V by 3 bases and J by 3 bases, and 8 bases separated the two germline ends. Per germline, CDR1 DFQATT and CDR2 SNEGSKA (reference sequence). The DNA for the CDR3 is TGCAGTGCTAGTCCGGGGGAAGAGACCCAGTACTTC. It is translated as CSASPGEETQYF.

The rearrangement links TRBV5-6 to TRBJ1-3, with D uncertain. The V and J ends lost 4 bases and 2 bases respectively, with 7 bases between them. The CDR3 runs to 13 residues. Germline V gene lookup returns CDR1 SGHDT and CDR2 YYEEEE. In nucleotides, the CDR3 is TGTGCCAGCAGCACCGACACTGGAAACACCATATATTTT. Protein sequence: CASSTDTGNTIYF.

The chain joins TRBV14 to TRBJ2-1, with 7 bases that match TRBD1. The CDR3 runs 12 residues. CDR1 SGHDN and CDR2 FVKESK come from the germline V gene. The V gene end was trimmed by 4 bases and the J gene end by 8 bases; junction bases not matched to a gene: 2. The CDR3: CASSLQGYEQFF. The CDR3, as DNA: TGTGCCAGCAGCCTACAGGGGTATGAGCAGTTCTTC.

The rearrangement joins TRBV5-4 to TRBJ1-1; D is uncertain. V lost 0 bases and J 3 bases, leaving 6 bases between the germline ends. Germline V gene lookup returns CDR1 SGHNT and CDR2 YYREEE (reference sequence). The CDR3 length is 13 residues. As DNA, the CDR3 is TGTGCCAGCAGCTTGGGCGCGGACACTGAAGCTTTCTTT. Its translation: CASSLGADTEAFF.

The table lists this clonotype with many counts. This rearrangement joins TRBV12-3 or TRBV12-4 to TRBJ1-1; D is ambiguous. The V end was cut by 2 bases, the J end by 8 bases, with 6 bases between. The CDR3 sequence is 11 residues long. As DNA, the CDR3 is TGTGCCAGCAGTTTAAGGCGGGAAGCTTTCTTT. Its translation is CASSLRREAFF.

The gene calls are TRBV29-1 and TRBJ2-7; 11 positions agree with TRBD2. The CDR3 is made up of 14 amino acids. With 6 bases clipped from V and 2 bases from J, the junction kept 6 bases outside the gene matches. CDR1 is SQVTM and CDR2 is ANQGSEA in the germline V gene. CDR3 residues: CSVELSGRAYEQYF. The CDR3, as DNA: TGCAGCGTAGAACTTAGCGGGAGGGCCTACGAGCAGTACTTC.

This clonotype was detected only a few times. The CDR3 loop reads CSVEFGYTF. CDR3 bases: TGCAGCGTTGAATTCGGCTACACCTTC. V and J are TRBV29-1 and TRBJ1-2; D is unclear. V was cut by 2 bases and J by 8 bases, with 3 bases left in between. The V gene's germline CDR1 is SQVTM and CDR2 ANQGSEA. The CDR3 runs 9 residues.

A few counts support this clonotype. The chain links TRBV7-2 to TRBJ1-5; D gene ambiguous. The CDR3 is 13 amino acids. The V gene's germline CDR1 is SGHTA and CDR2 FQGNSA. Trimming removed 0 bases at V and 11 bases at J, with 11 bases between. The CDR3 nucleotides are TGTGCCAGCAGCTTAGCCGGCCGTGCAGCCCAGCATTTT. Its protein is CASSLAGRAAQHF. Complete variable domain (other parts from reference TRBV7-2 and TRBJ1-5): GAGVSQSPSNKVTEKGKDVELRCDPISGHTALYWYRQSLGQGLEFLIYFQGNSAPDKSGLPSDRFSAERTGGSVSTLTIQRTQQEDSAVYLCASSLAGRAAQHFGDGTRLSIL.

CDR3 in amino acids: CASSLGSGRGKTQYF. CDR3 nucleotide sequence: TGTGCCAGCAGCTTGGGTTCCGGACGGGGGAAGACCCAGTACTTC. The chain carries TRBV5-6 and TRBJ2-5, with a tentative D call TRBD2 (6 bases). The V end lost 0 bases, the J end lost 6 bases, and 15 bases lay between the germline ends. This CDR3 region has 15 residues. CDR1 is SGHDT and CDR2 is YYEEEE in the germline V gene.

In this sample, this clonotype turned up many times. The CDR3 is CASSRAPRDRGPTGELFF. The CDR3 DNA is TGTGCCAGCAGCCGAGCGCCCCGGGACAGGGGGCCCACCGGGGAGCTGTTTTTT. The rearrangement uses TRBV3-1 and TRBJ2-2; 12 bases map to TRBD1. The CDR3 contains 18 residues. V was pared by 4 bases and J by 4 bases, with 10 bases of the junction left unmatched. The V gene's germline CDR1 is LGHDT and CDR2 YNNKEL (reference sequence).

The chain recombines TRBV9 with TRBJ2-2; D uncertain. Germline CDR1 reads SGDLS; CDR2 reads YYNGEE. V gave up 0 bases and J gave up 3 bases, with 6 bases separating them. The CDR3 length is 14 residues. The CDR3 spells CASSVATYTGELFF. CDR3 coding DNA: TGTGCCAGCAGCGTAGCGACCTACACCGGGGAGCTGTTTTTT.

This clonotype showed up just a few times. The rearrangement links TRBV28 to TRBJ2-7, with a possible D match to TRBD2 (6 bases). The CDR3 length is 14 residues. Germline values: CDR1 MDHEN, CDR2 SYDVKM. V was trimmed by 3 bases and J by 3 bases, leaving 12 bases between them. CDR3 protein: CASSLGLRRYEQYF. CDR3 nucleotide sequence: TGTGCCAGCAGTTTGGGACTGAGGCGCTACGAGCAGTACTTC.

The chain uses TRBV24-1 and TRBJ2-1, with D uncertain. Trimming stripped 5 bases from V and 10 bases from J, with 11 bases between. The CDR3 contains 12 residues. Germline V gives CDR1 KGHDR, CDR2 SFDVKD. The CDR3 DNA follows: TGTGCCACCAGTGGCCTACCCCAGGAGCAGTTCTTC. Translating it yields CATSGLPQEQFF.

This clonotype was found a few times. The rearrangement uses TRBV20-1 and TRBJ2-7; D may be TRBD1 (6 bases). CDR3 length: 16 residues. CDR1 is DFQATT, CDR2 SNEGSKA, per germline (reference sequence). V was shortened by 3 bases and J by 3 bases, with 21 bases between the two germline ends. The CDR3 loop is CSARPPRQVFDYEQYF. The CDR3 region has the DNA TGCAGTGCTAGGCCCCCCAGACAGGTTTTTGACTACGAGCAGTACTTC.

This sequence joins TRBV7-2 and TRBJ2-7; D is ambiguous. V dropped 4 bases and J dropped 3 bases, with 10 bases sitting between them. CDR1 and CDR2 (germline): SGHTA, FQGNSA. CDR3 length: 13 amino acids. In DNA form, the CDR3 reads TGTGCCAGCAGCTCTCTCGGACGCTACGAGCAGTACTTC. Translation: CASSSLGRYEQYF.

This clonotype occurred a few times. The chain joins TRBV20-1 to TRBJ1-6; D remains ambiguous. CDR3 length equals 16 residues. Germline V CDR1 and CDR2: DFQATT, SNEGSKA (reference sequence). The ends were cut back, 3 bases at V and 0 bases at J, with 12 bases in the middle. CDR3 DNA: TGCAGTGCTAGGGACGCCGAGAGCTCCTATAATTCACCCCTCCACTTT. This gives the protein CSARDAESSYNSPLHF.

This clonotype was picked up a small number of times. As DNA, the CDR3 is TGCGCCAGCAGCCAGGTCGTGGGGAGCAATCAGCCCCAGCATTTT. It translates to CASSQVVGSNQPQHF. The chain carries TRBV4-3 and TRBJ1-5; D uncertain. This CDR3 has 15 residues. V lost 3 bases, J lost 1 base, and 10 bases lay in between. CDR1 and CDR2 from the germline V gene are LGHNA and YSLEER.